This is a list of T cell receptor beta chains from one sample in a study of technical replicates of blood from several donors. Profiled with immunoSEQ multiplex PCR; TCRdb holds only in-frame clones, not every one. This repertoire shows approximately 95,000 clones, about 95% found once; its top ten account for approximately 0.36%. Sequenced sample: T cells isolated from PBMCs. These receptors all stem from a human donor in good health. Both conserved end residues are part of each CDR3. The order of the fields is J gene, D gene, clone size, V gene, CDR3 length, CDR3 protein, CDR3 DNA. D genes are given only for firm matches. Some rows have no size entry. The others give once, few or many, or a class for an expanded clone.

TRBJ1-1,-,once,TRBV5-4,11,CASSSSTEAFF,TGTGCCAGCAGCTCCAGCACTGAAGCTTTCTTT
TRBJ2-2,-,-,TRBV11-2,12,CASSFYDGELFF,TGTGCCAGCAGCTTCTACGACGGGGAGCTGTTTTTT
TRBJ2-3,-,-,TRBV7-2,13,CASSLVQSDTQYF,TGTGCCAGCAGCTTAGTTCAGTCAGATACGCAGTATTTT
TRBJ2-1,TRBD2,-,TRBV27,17,CASSFYATWREYNEQFF,TGTGCCAGCAGTTTCTACGCCACTTGGCGGGAGTACAATGAGCAGTTCTTC
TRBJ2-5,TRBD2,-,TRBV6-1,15,CASTPLAGLQETQYF,TGTGCCAGCACTCCACTAGCGGGCCTCCAAGAGACCCAGTACTTC
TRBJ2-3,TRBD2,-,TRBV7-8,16,CASSIPTSGFTDTQYF,TGTGCCAGCAGCATCCCGACTAGCGGATTCACAGATACGCAGTATTTT
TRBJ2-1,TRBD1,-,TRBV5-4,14,CASSEGQSYNEQFF,TGTGCCAGCAGTGAGGGACAGTCCTACAATGAGCAGTTCTTC
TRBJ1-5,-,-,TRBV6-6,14,CASSTGTGGQPQHF,TGTGCCAGCAGTACAGGGACCGGTGGGCAGCCCCAGCATTTT
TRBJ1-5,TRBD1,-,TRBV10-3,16,CAISESKGQGNQPQHF,TGTGCCATCAGTGAGTCGAAAGGACAGGGTAATCAGCCCCAGCATTTT
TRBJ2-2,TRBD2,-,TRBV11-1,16,CASSISGRANTGELFF,TGTGCCAGCAGCATTAGCGGGAGGGCCAACACCGGGGAGCTGTTTTTT
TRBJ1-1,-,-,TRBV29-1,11,CSAHLNTEAFF,TGCAGCGCACACCTTAACACTGAAGCTTTCTTT
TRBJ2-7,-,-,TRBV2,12,CANRDTSYEQYF,TGTGCCAACCGGGACACCTCCTACGAGCAGTACTTC
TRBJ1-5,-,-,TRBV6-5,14,CASSYAPGNQPQHF,TGTGCCAGCAGTTACGCCCCGGGGAATCAGCCCCAGCATTTT
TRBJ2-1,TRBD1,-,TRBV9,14,CASSGTTGGTEQFF,TGTGCCAGCAGCGGAACAACAGGGGGCACTGAGCAGTTCTTC
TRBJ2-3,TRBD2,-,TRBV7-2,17,CASSPTRTSRGTDTQYF,TGTGCCAGCAGCCCGACTCGGACTAGCCGGGGGACAGATACGCAGTATTTT
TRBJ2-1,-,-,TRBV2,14,CASSQSRQVNEQFF,TGTGCCAGCAGTCAAAGCCGACAGGTCAATGAGCAGTTCTTC
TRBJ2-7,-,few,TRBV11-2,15,CASSVLGGPSYEQYF,TGTGCCAGCAGCGTACTGGGGGGGCCCTCCTACGAGCAGTACTTC
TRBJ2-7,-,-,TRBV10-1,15,CASSQTGRNSYEQYF,TGCGCCAGCAGTCAAACTGGCAGGAACTCCTACGAGCAGTACTTC
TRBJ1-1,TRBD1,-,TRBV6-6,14,CASSLQGARTEAFF,TGTGCCAGCAGTCTACAGGGGGCTCGGACTGAAGCTTTCTTT
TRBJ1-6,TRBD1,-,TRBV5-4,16,CASSQDKTGSRSPLHF,TGTGCCAGCAGCCAGGATAAGACAGGGAGTCGGTCACCCCTCCACTTT
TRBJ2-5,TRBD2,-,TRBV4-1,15,CASSHTSADKETQYF,TGCGCCAGCAGCCATACTAGCGCCGATAAAGAGACCCAGTACTTC
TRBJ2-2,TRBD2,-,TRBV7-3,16,CASSLRLAGNTGELFF,TGTGCCAGCAGCTTGAGACTAGCGGGCAACACCGGGGAGCTGTTTTTT
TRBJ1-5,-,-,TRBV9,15,CASSVRGVPNQPQHF,TGTGCCAGCAGCGTAAGGGGCGTACCCAATCAGCCCCAGCATTTT
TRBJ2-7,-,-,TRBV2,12,CASTERGYEQYF,TGTGCCAGCACCGAACGGGGTTACGAGCAGTACTTC
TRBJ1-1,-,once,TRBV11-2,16,CASSLKFGQAHTEAFF,TGTGCCAGCAGCTTAAAATTCGGACAAGCTCACACTGAAGCTTTCTTT
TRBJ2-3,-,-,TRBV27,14,CASSFLRSTDTQYF,TGTGCCAGCAGTTTTCTGCGAAGCACAGATACGCAGTATTTT
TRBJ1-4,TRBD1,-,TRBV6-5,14,CASSYSTGDEKLFF,TGTGCCAGCAGTTACTCCACAGGGGATGAAAAACTGTTTTTT
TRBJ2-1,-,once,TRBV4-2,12,CASSPLDNEQFF,TGTGCCAGCAGCCCACTCGACAATGAGCAGTTCTTC
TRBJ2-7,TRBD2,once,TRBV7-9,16,CASSPPLAGGSYEQYF,TGTGCCAGCAGCCCCCCTCTAGCGGGAGGGTCCTACGAGCAGTACTTC
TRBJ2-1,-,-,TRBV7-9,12,CASSLGGTEQLF,TGTGCCAGCAGCCTAGGGGGGACTGAGCAGCTCTTC
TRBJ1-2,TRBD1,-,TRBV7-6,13,CASSFRQGYGYTF,TGTGCCAGCAGCTTTCGACAGGGCTATGGCTACACCTTC
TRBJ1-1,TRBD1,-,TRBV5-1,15,CASSKGQGANTEAFF,TGCGCCAGCAGCAAGGGACAGGGGGCTAACACTGAAGCTTTCTTT
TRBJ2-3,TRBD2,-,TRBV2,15,CARDDSGREVDTQYF,TGTGCCAGAGACGATAGCGGGAGAGAAGTTGATACGCAGTATTTT
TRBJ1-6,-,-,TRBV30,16,CAWSPLLGGYNSPLHF,TGTGCCTGGAGTCCTCTCCTGGGGGGGTACAATTCACCCCTCCACTTT
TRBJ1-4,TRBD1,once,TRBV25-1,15,CASRGQGASNEKLFF,TGTGCCAGCAGAGGACAGGGGGCGTCTAATGAAAAACTGTTTTTT
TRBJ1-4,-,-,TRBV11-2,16,CASSFPGRMTNEKLFF,TGTGCCAGCAGCTTTCCTGGCAGGATGACTAATGAAAAACTGTTTTTT
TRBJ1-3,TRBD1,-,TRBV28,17,CASSFAGQGASGNTIYF,TGTGCCAGCAGTTTTGCAGGACAGGGGGCCTCTGGAAACACCATATATTTT
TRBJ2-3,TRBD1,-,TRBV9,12,CASSVRQGAQYF,TGTGCCAGCAGCGTCCGACAGGGGGCGCAGTATTTT
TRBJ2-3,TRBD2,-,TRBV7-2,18,CASSLKVTSGSITDTQYF,TGTGCCAGCAGCTTGAAAGTGACTAGCGGGAGTATCACAGATACGCAGTATTTT
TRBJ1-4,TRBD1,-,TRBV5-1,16,CASSFHGGTDGEKLFF,TGCGCCAGCAGCTTCCACGGCGGGACAGACGGTGAAAAACTGTTTTTT
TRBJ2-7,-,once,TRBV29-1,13,CSVHWEAAGEQYF,TGCAGCGTCCATTGGGAGGCGGCAGGCGAGCAGTACTTC
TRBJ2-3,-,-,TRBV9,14,CASSVRGQADTQYF,TGTGCCAGCAGCGTAAGGGGCCAAGCGGATACGCAGTATTTT
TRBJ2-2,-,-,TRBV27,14,CASSYWGESGELFF,TGTGCCAGCAGTTACTGGGGAGAATCCGGGGAGCTGTTTTTT
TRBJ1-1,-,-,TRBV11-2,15,CASSLDASKRTEAFF,TGTGCCAGCAGCTTAGATGCAAGTAAGAGGACTGAAGCTTTCTTT
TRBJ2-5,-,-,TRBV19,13,CASSITGGGVTHF,TGTGCCAGTAGTATAACGGGGGGCGGGGTGACCCACTTC
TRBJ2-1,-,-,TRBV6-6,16,CASSPNRVPPYNEQFF,TGTGCCAGCAGCCCCAACAGGGTGCCCCCCTACAATGAGCAGTTCTTC
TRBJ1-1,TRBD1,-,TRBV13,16,CASSFFQGALSTEAFF,TGTGCCAGCAGCTTCTTCCAGGGGGCGCTGAGCACTGAAGCTTTCTTT
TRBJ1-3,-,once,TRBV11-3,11,CAIRLGNTIYF,TGTGCCATCAGACTAGGAAACACCATATATTTT
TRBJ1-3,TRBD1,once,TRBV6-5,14,CASRRDRGGNTIYF,TGTGCCAGCAGGCGGGACAGGGGTGGAAACACCATATATTTT